This TCR beta chain was sequenced in a study of T cells after yellow fever vaccination. At the level of the study: Fractions low in cell number were prepared with SMART-Seq v4 Ultra Low Input. Study conclusions and caveats: Abundant clonotypes from the bulk population could have been carried over as contaminants into FACS-sorted repertoires. In post-booster samples, most primary-vaccination clones reappeared (just under 98% CD4, 88% CD8).

Trimming took off 9 bases at V and 1 base at J, with 10 bases between the two ends. The CDR3 has 12 amino acids. Germline V gene lookup returns CDR1 SGHTA and CDR2 FQGNSA. This clonotype was picked up a small number of times. Its antigen is undetermined. It was through 5'RACE template switching that TCR cDNA was made, with a universal primer site and UMIs added. TCRdb re-called the 5' RACE reads with MiXCR, one entry per CDR3 protein. This table holds almost 600,000 distinct CDR3 sequences, approximately 12% found once. The source is a man younger than 40 who received the YFV17D yellow fever vaccine. V is TRBV7-2 and J is TRBJ2-7; D unresolved. The sample in question was PBMCs, obtained on the day of the yellow fever booster vaccination. CDR3 nucleotide sequence: TGTGCCAGGCAACTATTATCCTACGAGCAGTACTTC. Protein product: CARQLLSYEQYF.